Described below is a single T cell receptor beta chain sequence and its context. This sample was included in a study of cytomegalovirus exposure and HLA in healthy donors. CDR1 is MGHDK and CDR2 is SYGVNS in the germline V gene. The CDR3 length is 14 residues. Trimming shortened V by 4 bases and J by 3 bases, and 13 bases separated the two germline ends. Amplification used 60 Vbeta primers and 13 Jbeta primers. Clones were sequenced by immunoSEQ multiplex PCR, and TCRdb holds only the in-frame ones, with some missing. Reported are about 190,000 clones; the ten largest clones contain roughly 0.98%. This clonotype originated in a young woman in good health and CMV-seropositive. The V and J genes are TRBV25-1 and TRBJ2-7; a weak D match, TRBD2 (6 bases). Source material: PBMCs. The CDR3 DNA sequence: TGTGCCAGCAGTGCTCCGGGACTCAGCTACGAGCAGTACTTC. Its protein is CASSAPGLSYEQYF.